This is a list of T cell receptor beta chains from one sample in a study of cytomegalovirus exposure and HLA in healthy donors. TCRdb keeps only in-frame clones here, not all; method: immunoSEQ multiplex PCR. Here the sample spans 200,000 or so clones, over 65% being singletons. Sequenced sample: PBMCs. Every receptor here comes from a woman younger than 30 in good health and CMV-seronegative. CDR3s include the opening cysteine and the closing phenylalanine or tryptophan. The D gene is left open where the match is weak. Clone size appears in some rows only: once, few, many, or a class for an expanded clone.

>.|TRBJ2-7|.|TRBV4-2
CASSQGYKYEQYF
TGTGCCAGCAGCCAAGGTTATAAGTACGAGCAGTACTTC
>.|TRBJ2-1|.|TRBV27
CASSFFTSSYNEQFF
TGTGCCAGCTCGTTCTTCACGAGCTCCTACAATGAGCAGTTCTTC
>.|TRBJ2-1|once|TRBV29-1
CSVRNRSARDEQFF
TGCAGCGTTCGGAATCGCAGCGCCCGGGATGAGCAGTTCTTC
>.|TRBJ1-3|.|TRBV7-6
CASSSDIRTGNTIYF
TGTGCCAGCAGCTCGGACATTCGCACTGGAAACACCATATATTTT
>.|TRBJ2-3|once|TRBV5-1
CASSLEATDSTDTQYF
TGCGCCAGCAGCTTGGAAGCTACAGATAGCACAGATACGCAGTATTTT
>.|TRBJ2-3|.|TRBV4-1
CASSLGWQDSQYF
TGCGCCAGCAGCCTCGGGTGGCAGGATTCGCAGTATTTT
>.|TRBJ1-2|.|TRBV7-9
CASSLWADFLNYGYTF
TGTGCCAGCAGCTTATGGGCTGACTTCCTCAACTATGGCTACACCTTC
>.|TRBJ2-7|.|TRBV7-2
CASSLRGGRIYEQYF
TGTGCCAGCAGCTTAAGAGGGGGACGCATCTACGAGCAGTACTTC
>.|TRBJ2-7|.|TRBV5-1
CASSLAAGREYEQYF
TGCGCCAGCAGCTTGGCCGCTGGGCGGGAATACGAGCAGTACTTC
>.|TRBJ2-2|.|TRBV2
CASLLHSNTGELFF
TGTGCCAGCCTCCTGCACTCGAACACCGGGGAGCTGTTTTTT
>.|TRBJ2-7|few|TRBV30
CAWSVNWREQYF
TGTGCCTGGAGTGTAAATTGGCGGGAGCAGTACTTC
>TRBD1|TRBJ2-7|.|TRBV5-6
CASSGTAIEQYF
TGTGCCAGCAGCGGGACAGCTATCGAGCAGTACTTC
>.|TRBJ1-2|.|TRBV25-1
CASSETSGGAYGYTF
TGTGCCAGCAGTGAAACGAGCGGGGGTGCCTATGGCTACACCTTC
>.|TRBJ1-1|.|TRBV9
CASSVDLANTEAFF
TGTGCCAGCAGCGTAGACCTAGCGAACACTGAAGCTTTCTTT
>.|TRBJ2-2|once|TRBV15
CATSRGQGGSGELFF
TGTGCCACCAGCAGAGGACAGGGAGGGAGCGGGGAGCTGTTTTTT
>TRBD1|TRBJ2-2|.|TRBV5-6
CASSWDSNTGELFF
TGTGCCAGCAGCTGGGACAGTAACACCGGGGAGCTGTTTTTT
>TRBD2|TRBJ2-2|.|TRBV5-8
CASRRGTSGTHTGELFF
TGTGCCAGCAGACGGGGGACTAGCGGGACCCACACCGGGGAGCTGTTTTTT
>.|TRBJ2-1|.|TRBV13
CASSLGLPGYNEQFF
TGTGCCAGCAGCCTGGGTCTTCCCGGTTACAATGAGCAGTTCTTC
>TRBD1|TRBJ1-6|.|TRBV9
CASGGPTGGMDNSPLHF
TGTGCCAGCGGGGGCCCTACAGGGGGCATGGATAATTCACCCCTCCACTTT
>TRBD1|TRBJ1-4|once|TRBV5-6
CASSFLTGEGFNEKLFF
TGTGCCAGCAGCTTCTTGACAGGGGAGGGGTTTAATGAAAAACTGTTTTTT
>.|TRBJ1-2|.|TRBV18
CASSPGSDGYTF
TGTGCCAGCTCACCTGGAAGTGATGGCTACACCTTC
>.|TRBJ1-1|.|TRBV7-2
CASSQVPGTEAFF
TGTGCCAGCAGCCAGGTTCCCGGCACTGAAGCTTTCTTT
>.|TRBJ2-7|.|TRBV10-2
CASSDSPYEQYF
TGCGCCAGCAGTGACAGCCCCTACGAGCAGTACTTC
>.|TRBJ1-2|.|TRBV19
CASSISLGGYTF
TGTGCCAGTAGTATATCATTGGGCGGCTACACCTTC
>.|TRBJ1-1|.|TRBV25-1
CASSETPRGTEAFF
TGTGCCAGCAGTGAAACCCCCCGCGGCACTGAAGCTTTCTTT
>.|TRBJ1-5|.|TRBV5-8
CASSWGWGQPQHF
TGTGCCAGCAGCTGGGGCTGGGGGCAGCCCCAGCATTTT
>TRBD2|TRBJ2-7|.|TRBV2
CASQGTSGYEQYF
TGTGCCAGCCAAGGGACTAGCGGTTACGAGCAGTACTTC
>TRBD1|TRBJ1-1|.|TRBV18
CASSPQGAGMNTEAFF
TGTGCCAGCTCACCACAGGGGGCAGGGATGAACACTGAAGCTTTCTTT
>.|TRBJ2-5|.|TRBV7-6
CASSSEETQYF
TGTGCCAGCAGCTCCGAAGAGACCCAGTACTTC
>.|TRBJ1-5|.|TRBV5-1
CASSKDASNQPQHF
TGCGCCAGCAGTAAAGACGCTAGCAATCAGCCCCAGCATTTT
>TRBD2|TRBJ2-3|.|TRBV9
CASSVGQTSATDTQYF
TGTGCCAGCAGCGTAGGCCAGACTAGCGCTACAGATACGCAGTATTTT
>.|TRBJ2-7|.|TRBV27
CASSLGRATYEQYF
TGTGCCAGCAGTTTAGGGCGGGCCACCTACGAGCAGTACTTC
>.|TRBJ2-5|.|TRBV28
CASSLLGEVKETQYF
TGTGCCAGCAGTTTACTTGGAGAAGTTAAGGAGACCCAGTACTTC
>.|TRBJ2-7|few|TRBV9
CASSVGGRQSYEQYF
TGTGCCAGCAGCGTAGGCGGACGGCAGTCCTACGAGCAGTACTTC
>.|TRBJ2-3|.|TRBV27
CASSFRARVYTQYF
TGTGCCAGCAGTTTTAGGGCCCGGGTATATACGCAGTATTTT
>TRBD2|TRBJ2-7|.|TRBV6-8
CASSRTRLAGGRDEQYF
TGTGCCAGCAGTCGAACCCGACTAGCGGGAGGTCGGGACGAGCAGTACTTC
>.|TRBJ1-3|.|TRBV18
CASSPEQGAGNTIYF
TGTGCCAGCTCACCTGAACAGGGCGCTGGAAACACCATATATTTT
>.|TRBJ2-1|.|TRBV28
CASSLWADNNEQFF
TGTGCCAGCAGTTTATGGGCAGATAACAATGAGCAGTTCTTC
>.|TRBJ2-1|.|TRBV29-1
CSVVGSQGGQFF
TGCAGCGTTGTCGGTTCGCAGGGGGGGCAGTTCTTC
>TRBD2|TRBJ2-3|.|TRBV5-1
CASNGGRLGTDTQYF
TGCGCCAGCAATGGCGGGAGGCTTGGCACAGATACGCAGTATTTT
>TRBD2|TRBJ2-3|.|TRBV5-1
CASTFGLAITDTQYF
TGCGCCAGCACGTTTGGACTAGCGATCACAGATACGCAGTATTTT
>.|TRBJ1-1|.|TRBV29-1
CSVEGMNTEAFF
TGCAGCGTTGAAGGCATGAACACTGAAGCTTTCTTT
>.|TRBJ1-4|.|TRBV30
CAWSAGLGEKLFF
TGTGCCTGGAGCGCAGGCCTAGGTGAAAAACTGTTTTTT
>.|TRBJ1-2|once|TRBV5-6
CASSSRRGYTF
TGTGCCAGCAGCTCCCGGAGGGGCTACACCTTC
>TRBD1|TRBJ1-1|.|TRBV10-3
CAISDSGQPMNTEAFF
TGTGCCATCAGTGACTCGGGACAGCCCATGAACACTGAAGCTTTCTTT
>.|TRBJ1-2|few|TRBV11-2
CASSLDGQLANYGYTF
TGTGCCAGCAGCCTCGATGGACAGCTTGCTAACTATGGCTACACCTTC
>.|TRBJ1-1|.|TRBV9
CASSLSGQEWNTEAFF
TGTGCCAGCAGCTTAAGCGGTCAGGAGTGGAACACTGAAGCTTTCTTT
>.|TRBJ2-1|.|TRBV29-1
CSVEVAALYNEQFF
TGCAGCGTTGAAGTAGCGGCGCTCTACAATGAGCAGTTCTTC
>.|TRBJ1-2|.|TRBV28
CASSLGPYGYTF
TGTGCCAGCAGTTTGGGCCCTTATGGCTACACCTTC
>TRBD2|TRBJ2-6|.|TRBV6-4
CASSDKGGDGANVLTF
TGTGCCAGCAGTGACAAGGGAGGGGACGGGGCCAACGTCCTGACTTTC
>.|TRBJ2-1|once|TRBV2
CASSDLGRGLDDEQFF
TGTGCCAGCAGTGACTTGGGTCGGGGCTTAGACGATGAGCAGTTCTTC
>.|TRBJ2-5|.|TRBV27
CASSSPGQTQETQYF
TGTGCCAGCAGTTCCCCCGGACAGACCCAAGAGACCCAGTACTTC
>.|TRBJ2-1|.|TRBV2
CASTPRNSYNEQFF
TGTGCCAGCACGCCCAGAAACTCCTACAATGAGCAGTTCTTC
>.|TRBJ1-6|few|TRBV11-3
CASSLAMGSPLHF
TGTGCCAGCAGCTTAGCGATGGGATCACCCCTCCACTTT
>.|TRBJ2-2|.|TRBV9
CASSPRGGRGEGGTGELFF
TGTGCCAGCAGCCCCCGGGGAGGCAGGGGCGAAGGTGGCACCGGGGAGCTGTTTTTT